One sample yielded the 17 T cell receptor beta chains listed below, sequenced in a study of Ad26.COV2.S vaccination and SARS-CoV-2 variants. Repertoires were generated with immunoSEQ multiplex PCR, while TCRdb's copy carries only in-frame clones and drops some. The sample includes over 300,000 clones, 80% to 90% seen only once; the top ten take about 7.4%. Regarding treatment: around 19 received Ad26.COV2.S at low or high dose, single or two shots; 5 received placebo; per-sample allocation not given. Day 63 after the first vaccine or placebo injection was the time point for sampling. The source was peripheral blood, collected in a trial of Ad26.COV2.S vaccine versus placebo. These TCRs come from a person aged 18-60 years who received the Ad26.COV2.S COVID-19 vaccine or a placebo.

The chain is built from TRBV9 and TRBJ2-4, with D possibly matching TRBD2 (5 bases). The CDR3 has 17 residues. Germline-derived CDR1 and CDR2 are SGDLS and YYNGEE. V gave up 0 bases and J gave up 4 bases, with 17 bases separating them. CDR3 loop: CASSVEGSSNLKNIQYF. For the CDR3, the DNA is TGTGCCAGCAGCGTAGAGGGTTCTAGCAACTTAAAAAACATTCAGTACTTC. The full variable domain, in which reference TRBV9 and TRBJ2-4 provide the parts outside the CDR3, is DSGVTQTPKHLITATGQRVTLRCSPRSGDLSVYWYQQSLDQGLQFLIQYYNGEERAKGNILERFSAQQFPDLHSELNLSSLELGDSALYFCASSVEGSSNLKNIQYFGAGTRLSVL.

The chain couples TRBV9 to TRBJ2-5, with D perhaps matching TRBD1 or TRBD2 (6 bases each). Germline V lookup: CDR1 SGDLS, CDR2 YYNGEE. The length of the CDR3 is 15 residues. Trimming removed 3 bases at V and 4 bases at J, with 16 bases between. The DNA of the CDR3 is TGTGCCAGCAGCGCACGCCGGGGGCCGGCAGAGACCCAGTACTTC. Translated, it gives CASSARRGPAETQYF.

The chain is built from TRBV11-2 and TRBJ2-5; D is unclear. Trimming stripped 4 bases from V and 0 bases from J, with 0 bases between. The germline V gene encodes CDR1 SGHAT and CDR2 FQNNGV. This CDR3 contains 11 residues. The CDR3: CASSYQETQYF. The CDR3 coding sequence is TGTGCCAGCAGCTACCAAGAGACCCAGTACTTC.

Only one count was recorded for this clone. The rearrangement links TRBV27 to TRBJ1-1; D may be TRBD1 (5 bases). V lost 4 bases, J lost 8 bases, and 20 bases lay in between. CDR3 size: 15 residues. From germline, CDR1 is MNHEY and CDR2 SMNVEV (reference sequence). The CDR3 loop is CASSSRFRGVGEAFF. CDR3 sequence (DNA): TGTGCCAGCAGTTCTCGATTTAGGGGTGTCGGGGAAGCTTTCTTT.

This clone appeared a few times. This chain connects TRBV20-1 to TRBJ1-3; 8 positions agree with TRBD1. This CDR3 contains 14 residues. V was clipped by 3 bases and J by 2 bases; unmatched bases: 3. Looked up from germline, CDR1 is DFQATT and CDR2 is SNEGSKA (reference sequence). The CDR3 protein is CSASGTGTGNTIYF. DNA of the CDR3: TGCAGTGCTAGTGGGACAGGTACTGGAAACACCATATATTTT.

J is TRBJ2-1 and V is TRBV2; D unresolved. The CDR3 has 14 residues. Germline V gene sequence: CDR1 SNHLY, CDR2 FYNNEI. Trimming removed 4 bases at V and 2 bases at J, with 9 bases between. CDR3 bases: TGTGCCAGCAGTGGAGATGCTACCTACAATGAGCAGTTCTTC. This codes for CASSGDATYNEQFF.

The rearrangement joins TRBV4-2 to TRBJ1-5, with D tentatively TRBD1 (6 bases). Trimming took off 3 bases at V and 6 bases at J, with 15 bases between the two ends. This CDR3 is 15 amino acids long. Germline V gives CDR1 LGHNA, CDR2 YNFKEQ. CDR3: CASSHAGGLGQPQHF. CDR3 DNA: TGTGCCAGCAGCCATGCGGGGGGGCTAGGTCAGCCCCAGCATTTT.

This sequence joins TRBV11-2 and TRBJ2-5; TRBD2 aligns across 7 bases. Trimming took 3 bases from V and 4 from J; bases not matched to a gene: 5. The CDR3 length is 14 residues. Germline values: CDR1 SGHAT, CDR2 FQNNGV. The CDR3 is CASSFGLGLETQYF. The CDR3 DNA reads TGTGCCAGCAGCTTCGGACTAGGCCTAGAGACCCAGTACTTC. Full variable domain (outside the CDR3, taken from reference TRBV11-2 and TRBJ2-5): EAGVAQSPRYKIIEKRQSVAFWCNPISGHATLYWYQQILGQGPKLLIQFQNNGVVDDSQLPKDRFSAERLKGVDSTLKIQPAKLEDSAVYLCASSFGLGLETQYFGPGTRLLVL.

This clone was found once. This rearrangement joins TRBV12-3 or TRBV12-4 to TRBJ2-1; maybe TRBD2 (5 bases). The germline V and J ends were trimmed by 6 bases and 10 bases, with 10 bases remaining between them. There are 11 residues in the CDR3. The CDR3 protein is CASSPSGEQFF. Here the CDR3 DNA reads TGTGCCAGCAGCCCGTCGGGAGAGCAGTTCTTC.

This chain connects TRBV19 to TRBJ2-7; the D is unclear. V gave up 1 base and J gave up 2 bases, with 3 bases separating them. Looked up from germline, CDR1 is LNHDA and CDR2 is SQIVND (reference sequence). This CDR3 spans 12 amino acids. The CDR3 region is CASSIGTYEQYF. The CDR3, as DNA: TGTGCCAGTAGTATAGGAACCTACGAGCAGTACTTC.

V and J are TRBV27 and TRBJ2-1; 11 bases match TRBD2. The length of the CDR3 is 15 residues. From germline, CDR1 is MNHEY and CDR2 SMNVEV (reference sequence). V was clipped by 5 bases and J by 6 bases; unmatched bases: 6. The CDR3: CASSAGTSGINEQFF. The CDR3 nucleotides are TGTGCCAGCAGTGCCGGGACTAGCGGTATCAATGAGCAGTTCTTC.

This clone has a handful of counts. Within the sample, other DNA sequences also encode this same CDR3. V gene TRBV11-2 combines with J gene TRBJ1-1; no clear D. V lost 5 bases and J lost 2, with 15 bases in between. CDR1 and CDR2 from the germline V gene are SGHAT and FQNNGV. The CDR3 covers 15 residues. The CDR3 coding sequence is TGTGCCAGCAGCCCATGGACCTCGCTAAACACTGAAGCTTTCTTT. This sequence encodes CASSPWTSLNTEAFF.

This clone was picked up a small number of times. V gene TRBV10-1 combines with J gene TRBJ1-1, with D possibly matching TRBD1 (5 bases). Between the trimmed V and J ends, which lost 8 bases and 5 bases, there was a span of 18 bases. The CDR3 is 14 residues long. Germline V CDR1 and CDR2: WNHNN, SYGVQD (reference sequence). In DNA, the CDR3 is TGCGCCAGCCCTACAACAGGCCCGAGGACTGAAGCTTTCTTT. This encodes CASPTTGPRTEAFF.

This clone appeared a few times. DNA of the CDR3: TGTGCCAGCAGTACCGGACAAATTGGGAGCAATCAGCCCCAGCATTTT. It yields the protein CASSTGQIGSNQPQHF. J is TRBJ1-5 and V is TRBV7-9; possible D gene TRBD1, 5 bases. The CDR3 has 16 amino acids. Trimming pared 6 bases from V and 1 base from J, leaving 16 bases between. The germline V gene encodes CDR1 SEHNR and CDR2 FQNEAQ (reference sequence).

Worth noting for this clone: At one boundary the junction diverges from the germline segment, which might be a read error. The V call is TRBV9, the J call TRBJ1-1; D not resolved. Germline-derived CDR1 and CDR2 are SGDLS and YYNGEE. CDR3 length equals 14 residues. This CDR3 is CASGVSGRGTEAFF. The CDR3 region has the DNA TGTGCCAGCGGCGTAAGCGGCCGAGGAACTGAAGCTTTCTTT.

J is TRBJ1-5 and V is TRBV19; D perhaps matches TRBD1 (5 bases). Trimming stripped 5 bases from V and 2 bases from J, with 10 bases between. There are 14 residues in the CDR3. CDR1 LNHDA and CDR2 SQIVND come from the germline V gene (reference sequence). For the CDR3, the DNA is TGTGCCAGTAGTCCGGGGACCGGCAATCAGCCCCAGCATTTT. It translates to CASSPGTGNQPQHF.

The chain links TRBV11-2 to TRBJ2-2; perhaps TRBD1 as D (5 bases). The CDR3 loop spans 14 amino acids. The V gene lost 5 bases and the J gene lost 2 bases, with 9 bases spanning the gap. The germline gives CDR1 SGHAT, CDR2 FQNNGV. CDR3 region: CASSRDRNTGELFF. CDR3 DNA: TGTGCCAGCAGCCGCGACAGAAACACCGGGGAGCTGTTTTTT.